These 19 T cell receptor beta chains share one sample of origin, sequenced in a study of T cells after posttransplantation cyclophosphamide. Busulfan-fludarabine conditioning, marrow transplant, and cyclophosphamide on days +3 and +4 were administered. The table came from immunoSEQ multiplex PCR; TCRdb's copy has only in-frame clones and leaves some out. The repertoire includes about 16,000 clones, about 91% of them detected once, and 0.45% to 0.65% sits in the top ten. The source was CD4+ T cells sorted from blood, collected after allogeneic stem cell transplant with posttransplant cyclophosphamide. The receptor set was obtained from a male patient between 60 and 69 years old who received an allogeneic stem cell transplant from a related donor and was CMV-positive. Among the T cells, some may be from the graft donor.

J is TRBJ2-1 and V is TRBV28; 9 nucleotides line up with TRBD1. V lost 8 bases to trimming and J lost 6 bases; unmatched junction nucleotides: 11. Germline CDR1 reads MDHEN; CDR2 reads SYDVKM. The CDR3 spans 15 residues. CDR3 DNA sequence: TGTGCCAGCCGACCCGGGACAGGGTGGTCCAATGAGCAGTTCTTC. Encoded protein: CASRPGTGWSNEQFF. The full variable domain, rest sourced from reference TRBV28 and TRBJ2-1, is DVKVTQSSRYLVKRTGEKVFLECVQDMDHENMFWYRQDPGLGLRLIYFSYDVKMKEKGDIPEGYSVSREKKERFSLILESASTNQTSMYLCASRPGTGWSNEQFFGPGTRLTVL.

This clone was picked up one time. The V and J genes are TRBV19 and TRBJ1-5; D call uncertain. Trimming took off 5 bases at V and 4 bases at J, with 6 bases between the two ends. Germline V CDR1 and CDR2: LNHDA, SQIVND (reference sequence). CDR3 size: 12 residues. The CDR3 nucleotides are TGTGCCAGTAGTCTATGGAATCAGCCCCAGCATTTT. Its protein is CASSLWNQPQHF.

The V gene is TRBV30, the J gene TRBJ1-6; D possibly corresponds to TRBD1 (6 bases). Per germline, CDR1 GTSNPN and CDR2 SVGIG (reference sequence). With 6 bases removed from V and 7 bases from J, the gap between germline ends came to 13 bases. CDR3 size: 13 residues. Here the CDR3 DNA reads TGTGCCTGTACAGGGAGGGGAAATTCACCCCTCCACTTT. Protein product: CACTGRGNSPLHF.

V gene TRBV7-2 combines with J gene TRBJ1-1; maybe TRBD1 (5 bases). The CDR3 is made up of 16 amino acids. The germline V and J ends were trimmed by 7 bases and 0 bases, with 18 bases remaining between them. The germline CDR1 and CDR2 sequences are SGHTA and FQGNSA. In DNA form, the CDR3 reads TGTGCCAGCACCCCCGTGTCAGGGCAAATGAACACTGAAGCTTTCTTT. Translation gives CASTPVSGQMNTEAFF.

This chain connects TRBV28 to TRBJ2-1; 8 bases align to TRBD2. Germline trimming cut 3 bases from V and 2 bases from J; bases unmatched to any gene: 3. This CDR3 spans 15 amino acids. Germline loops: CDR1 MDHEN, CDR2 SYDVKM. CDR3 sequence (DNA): TGTGCCAGCAGTTTCTCTAGCGGGCCCTACAATGAGCAGTTCTTC. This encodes CASSFSSGPYNEQFF.

Here the CDR3 reads CASGLVPPGAYNQPQHF. CDR3 coding DNA: TGTGCTAGTGGTTTGGTACCTCCAGGGGCCTACAATCAGCCCCAGCATTTT. The chain links TRBV12-5 to TRBJ1-5; D possibly corresponds to TRBD1 (6 bases). The V and J ends lost 0 bases and 3 bases respectively, with 15 bases between them. The germline V gene has CDR1 LGHNT and CDR2 FRNRAP. CDR3 length: 17 amino acids.

CDR3 protein: CASSLATGAGSPLHF. As DNA, the CDR3 is TGTGCCAGCAGCTTAGCGACAGGGGCGGGTTCACCCCTCCACTTT. J is TRBJ1-6 and V is TRBV7-2; TRBD1 matches at 8 bases. This CDR3 contains 15 residues. J lost 9 bases, V lost 0 bases, and 4 bases had no gene match. Germline V gene data show CDR1 as SGHTA and CDR2 as FQGNSA.

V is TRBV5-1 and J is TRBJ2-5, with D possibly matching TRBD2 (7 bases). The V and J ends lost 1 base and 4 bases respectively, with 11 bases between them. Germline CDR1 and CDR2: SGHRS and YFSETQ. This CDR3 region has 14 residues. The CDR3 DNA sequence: TGCGCCAGCAGCTTGTCTAGGGGGGGAGAGACCCAGTACTTC. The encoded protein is CASSLSRGGETQYF.

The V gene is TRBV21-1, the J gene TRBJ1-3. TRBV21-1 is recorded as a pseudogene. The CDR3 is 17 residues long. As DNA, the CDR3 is TGTGCCAGCAGCCCCAAGGGAGGGAAAGTCACTGGAAACACCATATATTTT. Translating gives CASSPKGGKVTGNTIYF.

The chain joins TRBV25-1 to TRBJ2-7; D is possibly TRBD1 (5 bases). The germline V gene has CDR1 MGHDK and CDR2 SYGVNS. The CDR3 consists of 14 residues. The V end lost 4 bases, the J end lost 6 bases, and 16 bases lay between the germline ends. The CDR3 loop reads CASSALEGVFEQYF. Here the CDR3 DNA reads TGTGCCAGCAGTGCATTAGAAGGGGTTTTCGAGCAGTACTTC.

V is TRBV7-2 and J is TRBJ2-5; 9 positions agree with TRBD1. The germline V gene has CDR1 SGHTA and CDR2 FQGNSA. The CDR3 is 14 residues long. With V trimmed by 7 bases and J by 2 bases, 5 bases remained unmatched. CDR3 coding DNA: TGTGCCAGCACCCCGGACAGGGGACAAGAGACCCAGTACTTC. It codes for CASTPDRGQETQYF.

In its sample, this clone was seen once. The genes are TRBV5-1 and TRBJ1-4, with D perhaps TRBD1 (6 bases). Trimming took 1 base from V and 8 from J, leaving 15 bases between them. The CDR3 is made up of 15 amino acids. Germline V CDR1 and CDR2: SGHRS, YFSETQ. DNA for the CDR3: TGCGCCAGCAGCTTGTTTGGGGGCTCGGAGGAAAAACTGTTTTTT. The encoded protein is CASSLFGGSEEKLFF.

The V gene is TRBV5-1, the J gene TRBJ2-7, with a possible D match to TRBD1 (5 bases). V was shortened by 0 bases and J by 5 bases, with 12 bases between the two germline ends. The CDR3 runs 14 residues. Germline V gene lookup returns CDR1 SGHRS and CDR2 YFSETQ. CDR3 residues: CASSLGQLGDEQYF. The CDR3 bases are TGCGCCAGCAGCTTGGGCCAGTTAGGGGACGAGCAGTACTTC.

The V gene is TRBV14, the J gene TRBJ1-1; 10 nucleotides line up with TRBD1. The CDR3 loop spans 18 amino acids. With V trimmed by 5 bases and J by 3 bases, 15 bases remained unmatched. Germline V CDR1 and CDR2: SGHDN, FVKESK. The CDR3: CASSSKRDRGLRDTEAFF. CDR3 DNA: TGTGCCAGCAGCTCCAAAAGGGACAGGGGTCTAAGGGACACTGAAGCTTTCTTT.

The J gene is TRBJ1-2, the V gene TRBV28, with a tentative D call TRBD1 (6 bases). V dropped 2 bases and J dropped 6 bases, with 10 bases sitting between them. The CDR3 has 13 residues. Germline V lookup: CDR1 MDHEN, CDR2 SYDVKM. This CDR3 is CASSLTGYDGYTF. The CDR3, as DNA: TGTGCCAGCAGTTTAACAGGGTATGATGGCTACACCTTC.

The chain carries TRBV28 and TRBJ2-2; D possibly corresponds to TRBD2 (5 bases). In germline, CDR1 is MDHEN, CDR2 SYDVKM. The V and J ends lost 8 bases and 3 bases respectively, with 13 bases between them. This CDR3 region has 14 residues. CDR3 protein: CASDRFGDTGELFF. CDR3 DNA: TGTGCCAGCGATCGATTCGGGGACACCGGGGAGCTGTTTTTT.

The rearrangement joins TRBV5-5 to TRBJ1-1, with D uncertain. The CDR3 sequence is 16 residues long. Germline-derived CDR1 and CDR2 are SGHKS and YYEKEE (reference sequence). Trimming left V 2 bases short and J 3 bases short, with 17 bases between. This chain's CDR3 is CASSFSPSEPYTEAFF. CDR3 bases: TGTGCCAGCAGCTTTAGCCCCTCAGAACCTTACACTGAAGCTTTCTTT.

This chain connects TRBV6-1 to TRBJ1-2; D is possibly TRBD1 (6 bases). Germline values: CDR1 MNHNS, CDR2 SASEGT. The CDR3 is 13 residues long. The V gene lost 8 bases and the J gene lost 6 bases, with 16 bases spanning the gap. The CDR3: CASRPRGRDGYTF. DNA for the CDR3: TGTGCCAGCCGGCCGCGGGGGCGGGATGGCTACACCTTC.

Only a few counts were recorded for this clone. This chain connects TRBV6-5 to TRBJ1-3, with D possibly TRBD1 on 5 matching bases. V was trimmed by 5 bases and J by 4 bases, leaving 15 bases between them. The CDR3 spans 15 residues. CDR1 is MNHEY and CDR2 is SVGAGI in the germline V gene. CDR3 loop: CASSQTGGSGNTIYF. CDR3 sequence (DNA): TGTGCCAGCAGTCAAACAGGAGGGTCCGGAAACACCATATATTTT.